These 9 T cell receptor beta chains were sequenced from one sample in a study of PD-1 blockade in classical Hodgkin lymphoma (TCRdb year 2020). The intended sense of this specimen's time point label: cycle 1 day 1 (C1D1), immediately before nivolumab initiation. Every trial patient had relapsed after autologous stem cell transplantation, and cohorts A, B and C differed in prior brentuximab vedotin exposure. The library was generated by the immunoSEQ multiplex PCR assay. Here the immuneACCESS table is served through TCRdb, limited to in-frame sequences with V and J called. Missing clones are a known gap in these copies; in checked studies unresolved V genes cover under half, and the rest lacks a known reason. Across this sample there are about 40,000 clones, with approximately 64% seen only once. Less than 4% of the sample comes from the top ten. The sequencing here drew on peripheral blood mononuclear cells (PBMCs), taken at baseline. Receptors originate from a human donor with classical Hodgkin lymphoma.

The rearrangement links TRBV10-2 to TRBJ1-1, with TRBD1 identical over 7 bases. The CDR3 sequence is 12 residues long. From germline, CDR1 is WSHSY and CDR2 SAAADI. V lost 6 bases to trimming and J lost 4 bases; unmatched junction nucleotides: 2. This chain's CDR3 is CASSPGGTEAFF. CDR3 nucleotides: TGCGCCAGCAGCCCAGGGGGCACTGAAGCTTTCTTT.

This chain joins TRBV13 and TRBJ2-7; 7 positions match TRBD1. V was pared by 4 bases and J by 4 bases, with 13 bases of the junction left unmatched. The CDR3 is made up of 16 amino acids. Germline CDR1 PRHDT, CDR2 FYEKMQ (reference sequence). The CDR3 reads CASSSYDRARSYEQYF. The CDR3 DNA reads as TGTGCCAGCAGCTCTTACGACAGGGCCCGATCATACGAGCAGTACTTC.

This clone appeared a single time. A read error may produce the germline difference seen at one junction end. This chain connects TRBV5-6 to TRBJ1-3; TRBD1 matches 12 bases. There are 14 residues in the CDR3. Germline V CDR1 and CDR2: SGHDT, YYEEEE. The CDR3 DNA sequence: TGTGCCAGCAGCCCGGGACAGGGGGCGCGACCGGGAGATTTT. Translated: CASSPGQGARPGDF.

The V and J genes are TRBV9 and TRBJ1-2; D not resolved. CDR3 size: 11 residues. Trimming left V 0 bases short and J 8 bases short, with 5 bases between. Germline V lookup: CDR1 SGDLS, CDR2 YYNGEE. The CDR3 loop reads CASSVAGGYTF. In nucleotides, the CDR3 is TGTGCCAGCAGCGTAGCGGGGGGCTACACCTTC.

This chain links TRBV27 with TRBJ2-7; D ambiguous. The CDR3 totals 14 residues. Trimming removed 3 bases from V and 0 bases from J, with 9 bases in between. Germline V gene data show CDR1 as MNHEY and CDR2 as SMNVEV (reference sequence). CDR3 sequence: CASSLKEYSYEQYF. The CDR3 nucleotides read TGTGCCAGCAGTTTGAAGGAATACTCCTACGAGCAGTACTTC.

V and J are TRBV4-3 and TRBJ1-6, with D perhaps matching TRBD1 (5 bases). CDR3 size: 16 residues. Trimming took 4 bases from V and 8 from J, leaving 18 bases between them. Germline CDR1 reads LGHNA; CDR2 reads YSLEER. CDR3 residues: CASSPDPGRDYSPLHF. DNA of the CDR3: TGCGCCAGCAGCCCCGACCCAGGCAGGGATTATTCACCCCTCCACTTT.

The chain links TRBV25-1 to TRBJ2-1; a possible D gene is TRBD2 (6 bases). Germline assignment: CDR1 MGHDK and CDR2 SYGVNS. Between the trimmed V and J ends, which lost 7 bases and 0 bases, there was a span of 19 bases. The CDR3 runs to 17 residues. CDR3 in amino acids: CASNQAAAGSSYNEQFF. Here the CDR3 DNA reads TGTGCCAGCAACCAAGCGGCGGCGGGGAGCTCCTACAATGAGCAGTTCTTC. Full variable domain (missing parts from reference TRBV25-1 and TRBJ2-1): EADIYQTPRYLVIGTGKKITLECSQTMGHDKMYWYQQDPGMELHLIHYSYGVNSTEKGDLSSESTVSRIRTEHFPLTLESARPSHTSQYLCASNQAAAGSSYNEQFFGPGTRLTVL.

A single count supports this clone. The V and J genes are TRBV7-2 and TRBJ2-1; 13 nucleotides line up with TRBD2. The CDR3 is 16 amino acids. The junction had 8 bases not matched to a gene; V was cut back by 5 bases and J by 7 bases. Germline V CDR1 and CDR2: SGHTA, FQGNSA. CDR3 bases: TGTGCCAGCAGCCCGCGACTAGCGGGAGGTCGGAATGAGCAGTTCTTC. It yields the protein CASSPRLAGGRNEQFF. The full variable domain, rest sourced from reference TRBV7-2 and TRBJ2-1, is GAGVSQSPSNKVTEKGKDVELRCDPISGHTALYWYRQSLGQGLEFLIYFQGNSAPDKSGLPSDRFSAERTGGSVSTLTIQRTQQEDSAVYLCASSPRLAGGRNEQFFGPGTRLTVL.

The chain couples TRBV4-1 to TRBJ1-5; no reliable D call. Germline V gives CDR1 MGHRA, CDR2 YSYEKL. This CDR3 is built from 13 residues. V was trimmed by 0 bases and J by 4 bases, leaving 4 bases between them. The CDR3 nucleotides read TGCGCCAGCAGCCAAGATCGGAATCAGCCCCAGCATTTT. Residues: CASSQDRNQPQHF.